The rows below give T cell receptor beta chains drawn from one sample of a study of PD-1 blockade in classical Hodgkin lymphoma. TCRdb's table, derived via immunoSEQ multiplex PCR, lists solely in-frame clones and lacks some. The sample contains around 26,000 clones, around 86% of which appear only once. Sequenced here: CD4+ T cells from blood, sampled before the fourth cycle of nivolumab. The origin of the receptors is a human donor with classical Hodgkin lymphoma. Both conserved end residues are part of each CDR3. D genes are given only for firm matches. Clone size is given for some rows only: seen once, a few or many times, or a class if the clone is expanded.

DNA: TGTGCCAGCAGTTACGGGGACAGGGGTAATTCACCCCTCCACTTT
CDR3: CASSYGDRGNSPLHF
J: TRBJ1-6
size: NA
D: TRBD1
V: TRBV6-6

DNA: TGTGCCAGCAGCTCCCTAAACCAAAGACTAGCAGACGAGCAGTACTTC
CDR3: CASSSLNQRLADEQYF
J: TRBJ2-7
size: NA
D: TRBD2
V: TRBV7-8

DNA: TGCGCCAGCAGCCAAGAGACGATCCGTACCGGGCCGTACTATGGCTACACCTTC
CDR3: CASSQETIRTGPYYGYTF
J: TRBJ1-2
size: NA
D: NA
V: TRBV4-3

DNA: TGTGCCAGCAGTTACCGGGACAGGGGACCAGATACGCAGTATTTT
CDR3: CASSYRDRGPDTQYF
J: TRBJ2-3
size: NA
D: TRBD1
V: TRBV6-5

DNA: TGTGCCAGCAGCCAAATAGGGGGCGGGAACACTGAAGCTTTCTTT
CDR3: CASSQIGGGNTEAFF
J: TRBJ1-1
size: NA
D: TRBD1
V: TRBV7-6

DNA: TGTGCCAGCAGTTACAGGACAGGGGCGGGAGAGCAGTACTTC
CDR3: CASSYRTGAGEQYF
J: TRBJ2-7
size: NA
D: TRBD1
V: TRBV6-5

DNA: TGTGCCAGCAGTGAAGCTAGACCCGGATTTTCACCCCTCCACTTT
CDR3: CASSEARPGFSPLHF
J: TRBJ1-6
size: few
D: NA
V: TRBV6-1

DNA: TGTGCCAGTAGAGTACGGGAGAATTCACCCCTCCACTTT
CDR3: CASRVRENSPLHF
J: TRBJ1-6
size: few
D: NA
V: TRBV19

DNA: TGCAGCGTTTTTCGACAGGGGATTGAAGCTTTCTTT
CDR3: CSVFRQGIEAFF
J: TRBJ1-1
size: NA
D: TRBD1
V: TRBV29-1

DNA: TGTGCCAGCAGTGTCTTCGATGGCTACACCTTC
CDR3: CASSVFDGYTF
J: TRBJ1-2
size: once
D: NA
V: TRBV25-1

DNA: TGTGCCAGCAGCTTAGGGTTCCGGATGAACTATAACACTGAAGCTTTCTTT
CDR3: CASSLGFRMNYNTEAFF
J: TRBJ1-1
size: NA
D: NA
V: TRBV7-2

DNA: TGTGCCAGCAGCTTGCGGGTTACGGAGCAGTTCTTC
CDR3: CASSLRVTEQFF
J: TRBJ2-1
size: NA
D: NA
V: TRBV5-5

DNA: TGTGCCAGCAGCTTGGGTCATTTGGAAAACGAGCAGTACTTC
CDR3: CASSLGHLENEQYF
J: TRBJ2-7
size: few
D: NA
V: TRBV7-2

DNA: TGTGCCAGTAGTATTACAGCGGGGGACACCGGGGAGCTGTTTTTT
CDR3: CASSITAGDTGELFF
J: TRBJ2-2
size: NA
D: TRBD2
V: TRBV19

DNA: TGTGCCAGCAGCTTATCTGTTACTAGCAATCAGCCCCAGCATTTT
CDR3: CASSLSVTSNQPQHF
J: TRBJ1-5
size: NA
D: NA
V: TRBV7-2

DNA: TGCAGCACCAGGACAGGGAACATGAACACTGAAGCTTTCTTT
CDR3: CSTRTGNMNTEAFF
J: TRBJ1-1
size: NA
D: TRBD1
V: TRBV29-1

DNA: TGCGCCAGCAGCTTACCCGGGACTTTCACCACAGATACGCAGTATTTT
CDR3: CASSLPGTFTTDTQYF
J: TRBJ2-3
size: once
D: NA
V: TRBV5-1

DNA: TGTGCCAGCAGTCTCGGGCGCGCCTATGGCTACACCTTC
CDR3: CASSLGRAYGYTF
J: TRBJ1-2
size: NA
D: NA
V: TRBV28

DNA: TGTGCCGTCTTACAGGGACGGGACGGGAACACTGAAGCTTTCTTT
CDR3: CAVLQGRDGNTEAFF
J: TRBJ1-1
size: NA
D: NA
V: TRBV10-3

DNA: TGTGCCAGTAGTATGGGACAGCTTAGCAATCAGCCCCAGCATTTT
CDR3: CASSMGQLSNQPQHF
J: TRBJ1-5
size: NA
D: TRBD1
V: TRBV19

DNA: TGTGCCAGCACCCACTTGGTGGACTCTCGGGGCTACACCTTC
CDR3: CASTHLVDSRGYTF
J: TRBJ1-2
size: NA
D: NA
V: TRBV28

DNA: TGTGCCAGCAGCTTAGCGGGACAGCTCTATGGCTACACCTTC
CDR3: CASSLAGQLYGYTF
J: TRBJ1-2
size: few
D: TRBD1
V: TRBV7-2

DNA: TGTGCCAGCAGCTCGAACAGGGGACAGTTCGCGAACACCGGGGAGCTGTTTTTT
CDR3: CASSSNRGQFANTGELFF
J: TRBJ2-2
size: NA
D: TRBD1
V: TRBV7-9

DNA: TGTGCCAGCAGCTTCGGGCTCAGCAAGAACACTGAAGCTTTCTTT
CDR3: CASSFGLSKNTEAFF
J: TRBJ1-1
size: few
D: NA
V: TRBV12-1

DNA: TGTGCCAGCAGCTTAGAAGGCCCCGCGGGGGCCAACGTCCTGACTTTC
CDR3: CASSLEGPAGANVLTF
J: TRBJ2-6
size: NA
D: NA
V: TRBV7-8

DNA: TGTGCCAGCAGCCCAGGAGGGGGAAACATTCAGTACTTC
CDR3: CASSPGGGNIQYF
J: TRBJ2-4
size: NA
D: NA
V: TRBV7-2

DNA: TGTGCCAGTAGTATACAGGGAAGTCGGGGTAATGAAAAACTGTTTTTT
CDR3: CASSIQGSRGNEKLFF
J: TRBJ1-4
size: NA
D: NA
V: TRBV19

DNA: TGTGCCAGTAGTCTGACAGGAGGGAGTGAAAAACTGTTTTTT
CDR3: CASSLTGGSEKLFF
J: TRBJ1-4
size: NA
D: NA
V: TRBV19

DNA: TGTGCCAGCAGAAACCCGGGGAGCAGCTATGGCTACACCTTC
CDR3: CASRNPGSSYGYTF
J: TRBJ1-2
size: once
D: NA
V: TRBV6-5

DNA: TGTGCCAGCAGCTTGGCCGGGGATCAGCCCCAGCATTTT
CDR3: CASSLAGDQPQHF
J: TRBJ1-5
size: NA
D: NA
V: TRBV5-6

DNA: TGCGCCAGCAGCCAGGGGGGCAATCAGCCCCAGCATTTT
CDR3: CASSQGGNQPQHF
J: TRBJ1-5
size: once
D: NA
V: TRBV4-3

DNA: TGTGCCAGCAGTGTTTTCCTGGGGGGAGGAAAAGAGACCCAGTACTTC
CDR3: CASSVFLGGGKETQYF
J: TRBJ2-5
size: NA
D: NA
V: TRBV2

DNA: TGCGCCAGCAGCCAAGATTGGAACAGGCGCAATTCACCCCTCCACTTT
CDR3: CASSQDWNRRNSPLHF
J: TRBJ1-6
size: NA
D: NA
V: TRBV4-3

DNA: TGTGCCAGCAGTCTACGAGACAGGGTCGAGCAGTACTTC
CDR3: CASSLRDRVEQYF
J: TRBJ2-7
size: NA
D: TRBD1
V: TRBV28

DNA: TGTGCCACCAGCAGAGACAGGGGGGTCACCGGGGAGCTGTTTTTT
CDR3: CATSRDRGVTGELFF
J: TRBJ2-2
size: NA
D: NA
V: TRBV15

DNA: TGTGCCAGCAGCCCTGCAGGGGGGGATGAAGCTTTCTTT
CDR3: CASSPAGGDEAFF
J: TRBJ1-1
size: NA
D: TRBD1
V: TRBV7-3

DNA: TGTGCCAGCAGCCTGGGGCGAGGGAAGGGGAACACTGAAGCTTTCTTT
CDR3: CASSLGRGKGNTEAFF
J: TRBJ1-1
size: NA
D: NA
V: TRBV28

DNA: TGTGCCAGCAGTGGGGATTACACAGATACGCAGTATTTT
CDR3: CASSGDYTDTQYF
J: TRBJ2-3
size: NA
D: NA
V: TRBV2